This record looks at one T cell receptor beta chain sequence and its context. The target antigen is unknown. The sample belongs to a study of PD-L1 blockade in urothelial cancer. Patients yielded 1 to 8 samples each, pretreatment and on-treatment. Using immunoSEQ multiplex PCR, the repertoire was profiled, and TCRdb retains in-frame clones only, with some absent. Of under 120,000 clones detected, 70% to 85% appear once; the ten largest clones hold 2.4%. The length of the CDR3 is 15 residues. The germline gives CDR1 MNHEY, CDR2 SVGAGI. V was pared by 8 bases and J by 4 bases, with 11 bases of the junction left unmatched. Study-level findings and limits: Pretreatment TCR clonality in blood, when below the median, was predictive of better survival.

Here the sequenced sample was PBMCs, taken around atezolizumab (anti-PD-L1) treatment. The sequence derives from a middle-aged man with urothelial cancer. The gene calls are TRBV6-5 and TRBJ1-2; 9 positions agree with TRBD1. CDR3 sequence: CASGRWTGEGYGYTF. CDR3 DNA sequence: TGTGCCAGCGGCCGTTGGACAGGGGAGGGCTATGGCTACACCTTC.